This TCR beta chain derives from a study of identical twins. TCRdb ran MiXCR on the 5' RACE reads and lists one entry per CDR3 protein. The sample shows about 900,000 distinct CDR3 sequences, about 12% of them seen only once. Study-wide points: It was possible that invariant MAIT and iNKT cells partly confounded the zero-insertion analyses. Abundant beta clonotypes from cord blood had fewer insertions, unlike memory repertoires, which showed none.

Germline CDR1 and CDR2: LGHDT and YNNKEL (reference sequence). The ends were cut back, 1 base at V and 7 bases at J, with 7 bases in the middle. The CDR3 contains 12 residues. Everyone who donated was a healthy Caucasian. As regards this clonotype: Its antigen is not known.

The same sample was also used in a study of yellow fever vaccine responses in identical twins.

Sequencing input: PBMCs. This TCR came from a woman aged 18-30 years in good health. V usage is TRBV3-1 and J usage is TRBJ1-1, with D hard to call. CDR3 coding DNA: TGTGCCAGCAGCCAAGGTCAACTTGAAGCTTTCTTT. Residues: CASSQGQLEAFF.